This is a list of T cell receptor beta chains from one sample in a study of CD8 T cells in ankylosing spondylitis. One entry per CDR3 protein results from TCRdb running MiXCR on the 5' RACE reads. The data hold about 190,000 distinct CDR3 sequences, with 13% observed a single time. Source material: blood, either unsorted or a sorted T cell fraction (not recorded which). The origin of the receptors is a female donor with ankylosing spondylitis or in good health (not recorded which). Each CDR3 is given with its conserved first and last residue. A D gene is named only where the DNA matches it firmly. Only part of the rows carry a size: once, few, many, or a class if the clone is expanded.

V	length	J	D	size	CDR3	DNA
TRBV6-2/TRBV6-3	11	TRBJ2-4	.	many	CASSLGDPEYF	TGTGCCAGCAGTTTAGGCGACCCGGAGTACTTC
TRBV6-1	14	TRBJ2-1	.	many	CASSRGQVPNEQFF	TGTGCCAGCAGCCGTGGGCAGGTCCCAAATGAGCAGTTCTTC
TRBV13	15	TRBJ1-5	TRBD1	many	CASSERQGPNQPQHF	TGTGCCAGCAGCGAGCGACAGGGTCCCAATCAGCCCCAGCATTTT
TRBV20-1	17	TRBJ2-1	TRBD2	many	CSAREKPPSGSYNEQFF	TGCAGTGCTAGAGAGAAACCCCCTAGCGGGAGCTACAATGAGCAGTTCTTC
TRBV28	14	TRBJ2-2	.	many	CASSSNWDTGELFF	TGTGCCAGCAGTTCAAACTGGGACACCGGGGAGCTGTTTTTT
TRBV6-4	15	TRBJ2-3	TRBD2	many	CASSATSGTTDTQYF	TGTGCCAGCAGCGCGACTAGCGGGACCACAGATACGCAGTATTTT
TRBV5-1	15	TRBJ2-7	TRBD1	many	CASSLDGQGNYEQYF	TGCGCCAGCAGCTTGGACGGACAGGGGAACTACGAGCAGTACTTC
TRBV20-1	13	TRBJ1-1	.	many	CSAGGTINTEAFF	TGCAGTGCTGGCGGGACAATCAACACTGAAGCTTTCTTT
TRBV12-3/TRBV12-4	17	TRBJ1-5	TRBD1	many	CASSASGTGVPNQPQHF	TGTGCCAGCAGTGCCTCCGGGACAGGGGTTCCCAATCAGCCCCAGCATTTT
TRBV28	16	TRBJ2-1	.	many	CASSRKGGLFYNEQFF	TGTGCCAGCAGCCGAAAAGGGGGGCTATTCTACAATGAGCAGTTCTTC
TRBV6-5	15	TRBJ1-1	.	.	CASSYSGGINSEAFF	TGTGCCAGCAGTTACTCGGGAGGGATTAACTCTGAAGCTTTCTTT
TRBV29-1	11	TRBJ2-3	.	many	CSGLHPDTQYF	TGCAGCGGCCTTCACCCAGATACGCAGTATTTT
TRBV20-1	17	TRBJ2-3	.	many	CSARDSSWGDLTDTQYF	TGCAGTGCTAGAGATAGTTCATGGGGGGATCTCACAGATACGCAGTATTTT
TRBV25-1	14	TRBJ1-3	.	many	CASSEGGRGNTIYF	TGTGCCAGCAGTGAAGGGGGGCGCGGAAACACCATATATTTT
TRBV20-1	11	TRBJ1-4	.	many	CSAAFWEKLFF	TGCAGTGCTGCTTTTTGGGAAAAACTGTTTTTT
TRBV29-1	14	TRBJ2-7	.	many	CSAVRPGTSYEQYF	TGCAGCGCCGTTCGGCCCGGGACATCATACGAGCAGTACTTC
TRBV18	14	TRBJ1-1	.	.	CASSPPPSGTETFF	TGTGCCAGCTCACCACCGCCCAGTGGCACTGAAACTTTCTTT
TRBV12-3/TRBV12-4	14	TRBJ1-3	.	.	CAGRPWGRENTIYF	TGTGCCGGCAGACCGTGGGGGAGGGAAAACACCATATATTTT
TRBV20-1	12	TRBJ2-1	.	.	CSVLTPGHEQFF	TGCAGTGTGTTGACACCGGGACATGAGCAGTTCTTC
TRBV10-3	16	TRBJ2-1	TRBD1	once	CAISAVTGPAMFGQFF	TGTGCCATCAGTGCGGTGACAGGGCCGGCAATGTTTGGGCAGTTCTTC
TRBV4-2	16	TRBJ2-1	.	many	CASSQDRSGFHNEQFF	TGTGCCAGCAGCCAAGATAGGAGCGGATTTCACAATGAGCAGTTCTTC
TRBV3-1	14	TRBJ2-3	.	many	CASSQVRSSDTQYF	TGTGCCAGCAGCCAAGTGCGAAGTTCCGATACGCAGTATTTT